Following are 18 T cell receptor beta chains from one sample sequenced in a study of T cell repertoires in cytomegalovirus infection. The antigens these receptors bind are not known. Each CDR3 protein is one row after TCRdb ran MiXCR on the reads. The sample consists of 650,000 to 900,000 distinct CDR3 sequences, 25% to 35% of them appearing once. Specimen: cultured CD8+ T cells from PBMCs, collected from culture after CMV antigen stimulation. These receptor sequences come from a human donor in good health (CMV status not recorded). Some clones in this sample may be carry-over from other donors' samples.

The chain uses TRBV12-3 or TRBV12-4 and TRBJ1-4; D gene ambiguous. CDR3 size: 15 residues. V lost 3 bases, J lost 0 bases, and 8 bases lay in between. CDR3 nucleotide sequence: TGTGCCAGCAGTTTGGGCAAATCAACTAATGAAAAACTGTTTTTT. This translates into CASSLGKSTNEKLFF.

This clonotype was recorded at least ten times. The chain couples TRBV7-6 to TRBJ2-7; 10 bases are a match to TRBD1. The J segment lost 5 bases and the V segment lost 3 bases, leaving 4 bases of the junction unmatched. There are 14 residues in the CDR3. Germline CDR1 and CDR2: SGHVS and FNYEAQ. The CDR3 DNA reads as TGTGCCAGCAGCTTGGGACAGGGGACCGACGAGCAGTACTTC. Encoded protein: CASSLGQGTDEQYF.

V is TRBV3-1 and J is TRBJ1-2; TRBD1 aligns across 7 bases. Germline V lookup: CDR1 LGHDT, CDR2 YNNKEL (reference sequence). This CDR3 region has 18 residues. V shed 3 bases and J 4 bases; nucleotides not matched to a gene: 17. CDR3 sequence: CASSHRTGDNTHGYGYTF. The CDR3 DNA sequence: TGTGCCAGCAGCCACCGGACAGGTGATAACACCCATGGCTATGGCTACACCTTC.

In its sample, this clonotype was seen many times. This chain joins TRBV7-8 and TRBJ2-2; 9 bases fit TRBD2. CDR3 length equals 15 residues. The V and J ends lost 4 bases and 5 bases, in that order; junction bases with no gene match: 5. CDR1 and CDR2 from the germline V gene are SGHVS and FQNEAQ. CDR3 sequence reads: CASSWLAGLTGELFF. The CDR3 DNA sequence: TGTGCCAGCAGCTGGCTAGCGGGGTTAACCGGGGAGCTGTTTTTT.

V gene TRBV12-3 or TRBV12-4 combines with J gene TRBJ1-1; 7 bases align to TRBD1. V was clipped by 10 bases and J by 6 bases; unmatched bases: 8. CDR3 length: 12 amino acids. The CDR3 DNA is TGTGCCATCCGCAGGGGGGACCCTGAAGCTTTCTTT. The encoded protein is CAIRRGDPEAFF.

The rearrangement links TRBV20-1 to TRBJ2-5; D might be TRBD1 (6 bases). Germline CDR1 is DFQATT and CDR2 is SNEGSKA (reference sequence). The CDR3 sequence is 15 residues long. Trimming removed 6 bases from V and 1 base from J, with 18 bases in between. The chain's CDR3 is CSAAPYRDPQETQYF. CDR3 nucleotides: TGCAGTGCCGCCCCGTACAGGGATCCCCAAGAGACCCAGTACTTC.

This clonotype was counted a few times. This chain uses TRBV7-9 with TRBJ2-5; D may be TRBD1 (5 bases). Germline CDR1 SEHNR, CDR2 FQNEAQ (reference sequence). V shed 4 bases and J shed 4 bases, with 13 bases lying between them. The CDR3 spans 14 residues. CDR3 sequence (DNA): TGTGCCAGCAGCTCCCAGTTCAGGGTAGAGACCCAGTACTTC. Translated: CASSSQFRVETQYF.

The chain carries TRBV6-1 and TRBJ1-5, with TRBD1 as a possible D gene (5 bases). Trimming took 6 bases from V and 6 from J, leaving 15 bases between them. The CDR3 has 14 amino acids. Germline V CDR1 and CDR2: MNHNS, SASEGT. CDR3 coding DNA: TGTGCCAGCAGCCCCGGGACGAGAAGTCAGCCCCAGCATTTT. This translates into CASSPGTRSQPQHF.

The V gene is TRBV6-1, the J gene TRBJ1-2, with TRBD1 identical over 7 bases. CDR1 is MNHNS, CDR2 SASEGT, per germline. The length of the CDR3 is 13 residues. Losses at the gene ends were 8 bases for V and 8 bases for J; bases not matched to a gene: 11. As DNA, the CDR3 is TGTGCCAGCTTCTGGACAGGTCCGGAGGGCTACACCTTC. Translated: CASFWTGPEGYTF.

This clonotype was detected once. The gene calls are TRBV29-1 and TRBJ1-3; D gene unclear. Germline loops: CDR1 SQVTM, CDR2 ANQGSEA. Trimming took 5 bases from V and 4 from J, leaving 6 bases between them. CDR3 length: 11 amino acids. CDR3 nucleotides: TGCAGCGTTCCCGAGGGAAACACCATATATTTT. Its protein is CSVPEGNTIYF.

This clonotype has just a few counts. The genes are TRBV7-9 and TRBJ2-6, with unresolved D. V shed 9 bases and J shed 2 bases, with 5 bases lying between them. CDR3 length equals 12 residues. The V gene's germline CDR1 is SEHNR and CDR2 FQNEAQ (reference sequence). The CDR3 is CASCPGANVLTF. In DNA, the CDR3 is TGTGCCAGTTGCCCTGGGGCCAACGTCCTGACTTTC.

The sample holds many counts of this clonotype. The chain joins TRBV7-6 to TRBJ1-6; the match to TRBD1 covers 7 bases. Germline lookup yields CDR1 SGHVS and CDR2 FNYEAQ. Germline trimming cut 5 bases from V and 5 bases from J; bases unmatched to any gene: 3. This CDR3 contains 14 residues. CDR3 sequence reads: CASSRGTDNSPLHF. CDR3 nucleotides: TGTGCCAGCAGCCGCGGGACAGATAATTCACCCCTCCACTTT.

This clonotype was found a few times. The chain uses TRBV20-1 and TRBJ2-2, with 7 nucleotides matching TRBD1. The germline CDR1 and CDR2 sequences are DFQATT and SNEGSKA (reference sequence). The ends lost 1 base at V and 0 bases at J; junction bases unmatched: 5. The CDR3 is 16 residues long. This CDR3 reads CSARGGQFANTGELFF. CDR3 DNA: TGCAGTGCTAGAGGGGGACAGTTCGCGAACACCGGGGAGCTGTTTTTT.

The chain carries TRBV7-2 and TRBJ1-4; maybe TRBD1 (6 bases). With 5 bases removed from V and 8 bases from J, the gap between germline ends came to 18 bases. Germline V gene lookup returns CDR1 SGHTA and CDR2 FQGNSA. The length of the CDR3 is 15 residues. In nucleotides, the CDR3 is TGTGCCAGCAGCGGGGGGGGAGGGGGACGCGAAAAACTGTTTTTT. Its translation: CASSGGGGGREKLFF.

This clonotype showed up just once. The chain carries TRBV6-6 and TRBJ2-5; D possibly corresponds to TRBD2 (5 bases). The CDR3 loop spans 15 amino acids. The germline V and J ends were trimmed by 2 bases and 3 bases, with 13 bases remaining between them. CDR1 is MNHNY, CDR2 SVGAGI, per germline (reference sequence). CDR3 DNA: TGTGCCAGCAGTTACCTCTCGGACTCCAAAGAGACCCAGTACTTC. Residues: CASSYLSDSKETQYF.

The rearrangement links TRBV5-5 to TRBJ2-2; TRBD2 matches at 9 bases. J was trimmed by 5 bases and V by 4 bases; bases with no gene match: 6. CDR1 is SGHKS and CDR2 is YYEKEE in the germline V gene (reference sequence). This CDR3 region has 15 residues. Here the CDR3 reads CASSPRRGGTGELFF. The CDR3 nucleotides read TGTGCCAGCAGCCCGCGGCGGGGGGGGACCGGGGAGCTGTTTTTT.

At least ten counts were recorded for this clonotype. The chain carries TRBV7-6 and TRBJ1-1; weak D call: TRBD1 (6 bases). Trimming left V 3 bases short and J 0 bases short, with 11 bases between. CDR1 and CDR2 (germline): SGHVS, FNYEAQ. This CDR3 has 15 residues. The CDR3 DNA reads TGTGCCAGCAGCTTCCCTCAGGGGATGAACACTGAAGCTTTCTTT. It is translated as CASSFPQGMNTEAFF.

This clonotype came up a few times. The chain recombines TRBV7-9 with TRBJ1-2, with D possibly being TRBD1 (5 bases). There are 15 residues in the CDR3. Trimming stripped 10 bases from V and 0 bases from J, with 18 bases between. CDR1 and CDR2 (germline): SEHNR, FQNEAQ (reference sequence). The CDR3 bases are TGTGCCACCATCGTAGGACAACCAACTAACTATGGCTACACCTTC. Translating it yields CATIVGQPTNYGYTF.